A selection of T cell receptor beta chains follows, all from one sample in a study of T cell repertoires in cytomegalovirus infection. TCRdb re-derived calls from the reads in MiXCR, one entry per CDR3 protein. The table lists about 68,000 distinct CDR3 sequences, about 22% of them singletons. The antigens these receptors bind are not known. The material sequenced was PBMCs, sequenced either directly or after in vitro stimulation (not recorded which). These receptors were taken from a human donor in good health (CMV status not recorded). Some clones in this sample may be carry-over from other donors' samples. The CDR3 runs from the conserved cysteine through the conserved F or W. A D gene is named only where the DNA matches it firmly. Where a row states a size, it is once, few, many or the class of an expanded clone; other rows omit it.

few TRBJ2-3 . TRBV7-9 TGTGCCAGCAGCTTTGGCGGCCCTAGCACAGATACGCAGTATTTT CASSFGGPSTDTQYF
many TRBJ1-2 . TRBV12-3/TRBV12-4 TGTGCCAGCAGTTTAAACCCTGCGGGCTACACCTTC CASSLNPAGYTF
. TRBJ1-3 . TRBV9 TGTGCCAGCAGCGTAGCTCCCATTATAGGAAACACCATATATTTT CASSVAPIIGNTIYF
. TRBJ2-3 TRBD2 TRBV28 TGTGCCAGCAGTAGCGGACTAGCGGGATTCGTCCCCACAGATACGCAGTATTTT CASSSGLAGFVPTDTQYF
many TRBJ2-2 . TRBV6-1 TGTGCCAGCAGTCCCCCCGGAGGGGATATCACCGGGGAGCTGTTTTTT CASSPPGGDITGELFF
few TRBJ1-4 . TRBV12-3/TRBV12-4 TGTGCCAGCAGAGATGGACTGACTAATGAAAAACTGTTTTTT CASRDGLTNEKLFF
. TRBJ1-4 . TRBV3-1 TGTGCCAGCAGTTGGGATGAAAAACTGTTTTTT CASSWDEKLFF
many TRBJ1-5 . TRBV7-2 TGTGCCAGCAGCCTCGGCGCAAGTTATTCTATTCAGCCCCAGCATTTT CASSLGASYSIQPQHF
few TRBJ1-2 TRBD1 TRBV28 TGTGCCAGCAGTTTAAGAGGCGGGGGGACAGGCGCGGTCAGCTACACCTTC CASSLRGGGTGAVSYTF
. TRBJ2-1 TRBD1 TRBV7-6 TGTGCCAGCAGCCGACCGGACAGGTCTGGGCAGTTCTTC CASSRPDRSGQFF
. TRBJ2-2 . TRBV6-1 TGTGCCAGCAGTTACGCGGCAACCACCGGGGAGCTGTTTTTT CASSYAATTGELFF
. TRBJ2-7 . TRBV7-2 TGTGCCAGCAGCTCGCTGTACGAGCAGTACTTC CASSSLYEQYF
many TRBJ2-7 TRBD2 TRBV7-8 TGTGCCAGCAGCTCGGGTCGACTAGCGGGAGCCTACGAGCAGTACTTC CASSSGRLAGAYEQYF
. TRBJ2-7 TRBD1 TRBV9 TGTGCCAGCAGCGAGACGACAGGGTTTACCTACGAGCAGTACTTC CASSETTGFTYEQYF
few TRBJ2-1 TRBD2 TRBV20-1 TGCAGTGCTAGTATTAGCGGGATATTCTACAATGAGCAGTTCTTC CSASISGIFYNEQFF